This TCR beta chain originates from a study of blood T cell repertoires in COVID-19. Turning to the study itself: Sources were T cells, B-cell-depleted T cells, or PBMCs; the material itself was cDNA or gDNA.

The method was immunoSEQ multiplex PCR; TCRdb's version includes in-frame clones alone and lacks a portion of them. The data contain some 97,000 clones, 90% of them singletons. The germline gives CDR1 SGHDT, CDR2 YYEEEE. V lost 2 bases, J lost 7 bases, and 12 bases lay in between. The CDR3 consists of 14 residues. This chain joins TRBV5-6 and TRBJ2-2; tentative D call: TRBD2 (5 bases). The sequence derives from a man in his fifties with acute or convalescent COVID-19. The sample consisted of peripheral blood. Here the CDR3 DNA reads TGTGCCAGCAGCTTCATTCAGGCGGGCGGGGAGCTGTTTTTT. Protein product: CASSFIQAGGELFF.